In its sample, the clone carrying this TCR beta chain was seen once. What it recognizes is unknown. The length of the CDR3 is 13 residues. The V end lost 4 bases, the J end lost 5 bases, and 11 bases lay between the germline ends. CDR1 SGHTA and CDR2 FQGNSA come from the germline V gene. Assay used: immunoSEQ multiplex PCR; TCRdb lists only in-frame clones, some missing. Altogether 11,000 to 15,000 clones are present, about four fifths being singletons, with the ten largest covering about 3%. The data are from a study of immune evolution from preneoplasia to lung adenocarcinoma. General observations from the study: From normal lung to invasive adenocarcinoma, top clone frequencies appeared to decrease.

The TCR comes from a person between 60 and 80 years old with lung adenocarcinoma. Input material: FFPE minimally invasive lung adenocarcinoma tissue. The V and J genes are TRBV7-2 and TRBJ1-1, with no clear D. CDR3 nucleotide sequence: TGTGCCAGCAGCTCCCAGCGCGGGACTGAAGCTTTCTTT. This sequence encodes CASSSQRGTEAFF.